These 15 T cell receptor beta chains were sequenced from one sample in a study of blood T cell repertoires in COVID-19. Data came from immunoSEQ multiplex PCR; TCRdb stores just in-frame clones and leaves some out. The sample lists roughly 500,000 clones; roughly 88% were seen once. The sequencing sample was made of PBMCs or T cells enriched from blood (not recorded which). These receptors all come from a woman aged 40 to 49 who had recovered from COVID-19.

In DNA form, the CDR3 reads TGTGCCATCAGTGCTCCCGTTTCCGGTGCTGGAAACACCATATATTTT. This codes for CAISAPVSGAGNTIYF. This sequence joins TRBV10-3 and TRBJ1-3; D ambiguous. CDR3 length: 16 amino acids. CDR1 ENHRY and CDR2 SYGVKD come from the germline V gene. V was cut by 4 bases and J by 2 bases, with 15 bases left in between.

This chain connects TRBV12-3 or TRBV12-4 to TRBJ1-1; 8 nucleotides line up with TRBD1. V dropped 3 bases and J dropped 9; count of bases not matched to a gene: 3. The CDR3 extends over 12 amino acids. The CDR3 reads CASSLGQVKAFF. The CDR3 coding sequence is TGTGCCAGCAGTTTGGGACAGGTCAAAGCTTTCTTT.

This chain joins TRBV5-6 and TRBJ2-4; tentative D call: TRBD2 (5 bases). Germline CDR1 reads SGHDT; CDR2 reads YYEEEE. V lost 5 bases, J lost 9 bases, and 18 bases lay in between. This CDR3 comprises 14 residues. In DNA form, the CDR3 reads TGTGCCAGCAGGCAGACTACGGGCAGGAGCATTCAGTACTTC. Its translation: CASRQTTGRSIQYF.

CDR3 loop: CASSPPPHSSSYNEQFF. For the CDR3, the DNA is TGTGCCAGCAGCCCTCCCCCCCATTCGAGCTCCTACAATGAGCAGTTCTTC. This chain uses TRBV7-9 with TRBJ2-1, with D hard to call. The germline V gene has CDR1 SEHNR and CDR2 FQNEAQ (reference sequence). The CDR3 is 17 residues long. V was cut by 5 bases and J by 0 bases, with 17 bases left in between.

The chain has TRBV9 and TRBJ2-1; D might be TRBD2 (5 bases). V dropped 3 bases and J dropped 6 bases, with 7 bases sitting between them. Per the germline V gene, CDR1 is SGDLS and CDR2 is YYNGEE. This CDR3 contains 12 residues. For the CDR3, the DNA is TGTGCCAGCAGCGCCACTAGCAATGAGCAGTTCTTC. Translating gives CASSATSNEQFF.

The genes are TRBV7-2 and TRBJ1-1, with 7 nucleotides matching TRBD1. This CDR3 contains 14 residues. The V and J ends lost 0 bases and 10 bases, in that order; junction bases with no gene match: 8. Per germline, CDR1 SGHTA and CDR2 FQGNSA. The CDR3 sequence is CASSLARRTGLAFF. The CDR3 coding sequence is TGTGCCAGCAGCTTAGCCCGTCGGACAGGTTTAGCTTTCTTT.

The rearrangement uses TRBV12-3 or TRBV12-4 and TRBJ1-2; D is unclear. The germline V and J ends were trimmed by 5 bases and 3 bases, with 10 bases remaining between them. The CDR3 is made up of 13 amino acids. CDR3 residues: CASSQIVYYGYTF. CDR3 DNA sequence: TGTGCCAGCAGTCAGATTGTATACTATGGCTACACCTTC.

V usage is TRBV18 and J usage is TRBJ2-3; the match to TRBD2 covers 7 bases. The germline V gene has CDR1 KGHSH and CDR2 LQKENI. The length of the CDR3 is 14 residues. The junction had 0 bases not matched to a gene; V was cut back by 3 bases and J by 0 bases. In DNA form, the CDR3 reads TGTGCCAGCTCACCGCGGGGGAGCACAGATACGCAGTATTTT. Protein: CASSPRGSTDTQYF.

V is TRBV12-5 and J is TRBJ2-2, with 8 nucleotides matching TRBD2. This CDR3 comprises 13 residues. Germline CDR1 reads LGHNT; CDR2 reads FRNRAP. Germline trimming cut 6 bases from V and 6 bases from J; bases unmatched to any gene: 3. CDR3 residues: CASGAGASGELFF. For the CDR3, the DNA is TGTGCTAGTGGAGCGGGAGCATCCGGGGAGCTGTTTTTT.

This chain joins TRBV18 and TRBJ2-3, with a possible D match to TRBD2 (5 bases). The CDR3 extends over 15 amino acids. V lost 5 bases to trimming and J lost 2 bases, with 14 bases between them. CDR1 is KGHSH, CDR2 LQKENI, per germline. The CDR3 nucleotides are TGTGCCAGCTCAGTGCGGGCAGCTATCACAGATACGCAGTATTTT. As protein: CASSVRAAITDTQYF.

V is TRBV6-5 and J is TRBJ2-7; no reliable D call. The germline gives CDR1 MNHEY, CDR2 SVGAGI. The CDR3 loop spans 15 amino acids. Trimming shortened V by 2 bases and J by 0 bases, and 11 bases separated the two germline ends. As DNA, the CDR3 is TGTGCCAGCAGTTACCGAACTTCGAGCTCCTACGAGCAGTACTTC. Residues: CASSYRTSSSYEQYF.

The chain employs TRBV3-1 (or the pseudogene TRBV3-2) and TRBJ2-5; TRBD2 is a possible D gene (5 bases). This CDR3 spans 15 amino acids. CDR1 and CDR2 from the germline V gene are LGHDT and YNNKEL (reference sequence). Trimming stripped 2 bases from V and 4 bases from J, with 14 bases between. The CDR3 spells CASSQNLGVGETQYF. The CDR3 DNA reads TGTGCCAGCAGCCAAAATCTGGGAGTAGGAGAGACCCAGTACTTC.

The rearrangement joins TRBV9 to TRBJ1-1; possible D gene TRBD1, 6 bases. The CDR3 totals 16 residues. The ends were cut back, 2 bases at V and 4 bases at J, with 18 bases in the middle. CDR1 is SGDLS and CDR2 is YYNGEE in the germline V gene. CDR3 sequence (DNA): TGTGCCAGCAGCGTCAGCCCTCAGGGGAGCGGCACTGAAGCTTTCTTT. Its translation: CASSVSPQGSGTEAFF.

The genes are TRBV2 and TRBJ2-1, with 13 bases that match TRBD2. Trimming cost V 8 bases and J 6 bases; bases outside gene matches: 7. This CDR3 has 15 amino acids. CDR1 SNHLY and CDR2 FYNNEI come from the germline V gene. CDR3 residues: CASATSGRGGNEQFF. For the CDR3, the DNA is TGTGCCAGCGCTACTAGCGGGAGGGGGGGCAATGAGCAGTTCTTC. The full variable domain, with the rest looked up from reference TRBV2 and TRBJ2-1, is EPEVTQTPSHQVTQMGQEVILRCVPISNHLYFYWYRQILGQKVEFLVSFYNNEISEKSEIFDDQFSVERPDGSNFTLKIRSTKLEDSAMYFCASATSGRGGNEQFFGPGTRLTVL.

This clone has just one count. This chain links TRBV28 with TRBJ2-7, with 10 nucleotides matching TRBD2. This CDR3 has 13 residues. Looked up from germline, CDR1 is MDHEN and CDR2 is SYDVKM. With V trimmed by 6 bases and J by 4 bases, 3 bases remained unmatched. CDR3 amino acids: CASRPTSGYEQYF. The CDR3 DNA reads TGTGCCAGCAGGCCGACTAGCGGGTACGAGCAGTACTTC.